This T cell receptor beta chain appears in the sequencing data of a study of identifying expanded T cells in peripheral blood. Only in-frame clones appear in the TCRdb table, and some are missing; sequencing was by immunoSEQ multiplex PCR. The sample carries some 130,000 clones, 75% to 90% recorded once. This CDR3 has 12 amino acids. Germline values: CDR1 ENHRY, CDR2 SYGVKD. Between the trimmed V and J ends, which lost 4 bases and 4 bases, there was a span of 7 bases. This receptor was identified in a person between 18 and 70 years old in good health. The chain is built from TRBV10-3 and TRBJ1-2; no definite D call. The sample consisted of blood. The CDR3: CAISGEVYGYTF. The DNA of the CDR3 is TGTGCCATCAGTGGTGAAGTCTATGGCTACACCTTC.